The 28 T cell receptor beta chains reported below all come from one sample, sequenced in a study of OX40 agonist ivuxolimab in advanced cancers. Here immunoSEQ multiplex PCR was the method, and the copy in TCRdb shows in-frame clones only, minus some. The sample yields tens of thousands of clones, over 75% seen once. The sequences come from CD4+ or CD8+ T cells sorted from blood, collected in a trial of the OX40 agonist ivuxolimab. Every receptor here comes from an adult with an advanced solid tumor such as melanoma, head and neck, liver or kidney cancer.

The CDR3 DNA reads TGCGCCAGCAGCTTGGAGGGAGGAACCTACGAGCAGTACTTC. Translated, it gives CASSLEGGTYEQYF. The V and J genes are TRBV5-1 and TRBJ2-5; a possible D gene is TRBD2 (6 bases). The J call may be incorrect, as the DNA end agrees better with TRBJ2-7. The CDR3 runs 14 residues. Germline V lookup: CDR1 SGHRS, CDR2 YFSETQ.

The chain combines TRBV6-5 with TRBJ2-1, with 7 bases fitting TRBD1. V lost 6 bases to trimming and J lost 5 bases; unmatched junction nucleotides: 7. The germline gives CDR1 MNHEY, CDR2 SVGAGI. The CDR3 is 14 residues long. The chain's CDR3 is CASSPGQVDNEQFF. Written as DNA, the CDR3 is TGTGCCAGCAGCCCAGGACAGGTCGACAATGAGCAGTTCTTC.

The CDR3 spells CSGRHRDQYEQFF. The CDR3 bases are TGCAGCGGTCGCCACAGGGATCAGTATGAGCAGTTCTTC. J is TRBJ2-1 and V is TRBV29-1, with a tentative D call TRBD1 (6 bases). The CDR3 is 13 amino acids. The germline V and J ends were trimmed by 7 bases and 8 bases, with 18 bases remaining between them. Germline V gene lookup returns CDR1 SQVTM and CDR2 ANQGSEA.

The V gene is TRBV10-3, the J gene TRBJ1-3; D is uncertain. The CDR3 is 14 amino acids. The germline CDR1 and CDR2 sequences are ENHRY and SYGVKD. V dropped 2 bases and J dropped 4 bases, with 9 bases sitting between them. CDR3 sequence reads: CAISEDARGNTIYF. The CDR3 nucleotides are TGTGCCATCAGTGAGGACGCCCGGGGAAACACCATATATTTT.

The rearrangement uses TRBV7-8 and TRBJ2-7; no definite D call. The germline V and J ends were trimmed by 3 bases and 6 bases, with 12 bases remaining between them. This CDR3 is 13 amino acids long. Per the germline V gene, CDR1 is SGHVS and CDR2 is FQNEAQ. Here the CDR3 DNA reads TGTGCCAGCAGCTTGAATGTTCGGAGCGAGCAGTACTTC. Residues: CASSLNVRSEQYF.

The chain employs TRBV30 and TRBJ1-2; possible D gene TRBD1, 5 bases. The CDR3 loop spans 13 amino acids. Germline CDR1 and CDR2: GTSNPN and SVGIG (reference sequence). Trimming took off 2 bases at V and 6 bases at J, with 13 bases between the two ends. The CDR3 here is CAWSRGEIDGYTF. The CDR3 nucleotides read TGTGCCTGGAGTCGGGGGGAGATCGATGGCTACACCTTC.

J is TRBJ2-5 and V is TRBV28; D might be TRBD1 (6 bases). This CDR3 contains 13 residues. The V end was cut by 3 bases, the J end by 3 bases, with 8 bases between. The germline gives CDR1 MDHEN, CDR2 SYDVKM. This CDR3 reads CASSFHREETQYF. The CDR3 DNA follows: TGTGCCAGCAGTTTTCACAGGGAAGAGACCCAGTACTTC.

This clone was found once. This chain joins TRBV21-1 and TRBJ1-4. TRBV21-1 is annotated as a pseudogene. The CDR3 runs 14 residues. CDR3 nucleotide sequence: TGTGCCAGCAGAAGGCTCGGGTTCCCAGAAAAACTGTTTTTT. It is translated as CASRRLGFPEKLFF.

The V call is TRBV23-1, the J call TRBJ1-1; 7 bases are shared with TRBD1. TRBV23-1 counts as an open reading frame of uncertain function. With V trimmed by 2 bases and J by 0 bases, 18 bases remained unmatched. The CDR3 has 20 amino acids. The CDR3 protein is CASSQVTGSTQKRVNTEAFF. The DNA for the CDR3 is TGCGCCAGCAGTCAAGTGACAGGGTCGACCCAAAAGAGGGTGAACACTGAAGCTTTCTTT.

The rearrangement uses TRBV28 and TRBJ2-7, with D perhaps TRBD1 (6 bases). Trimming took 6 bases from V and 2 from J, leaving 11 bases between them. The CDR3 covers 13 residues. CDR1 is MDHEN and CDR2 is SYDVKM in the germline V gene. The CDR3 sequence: CASRPGHTYEQYF. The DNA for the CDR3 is TGTGCCAGCAGACCGGGACATACCTACGAGCAGTACTTC.

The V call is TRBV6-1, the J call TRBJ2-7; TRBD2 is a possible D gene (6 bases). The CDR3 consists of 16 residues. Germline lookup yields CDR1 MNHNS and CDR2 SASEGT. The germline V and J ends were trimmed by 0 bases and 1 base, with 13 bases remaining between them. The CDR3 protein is CASSEAGWGVSYEQYF. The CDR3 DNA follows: TGTGCCAGCAGTGAAGCGGGGTGGGGGGTGTCCTACGAGCAGTACTTC.

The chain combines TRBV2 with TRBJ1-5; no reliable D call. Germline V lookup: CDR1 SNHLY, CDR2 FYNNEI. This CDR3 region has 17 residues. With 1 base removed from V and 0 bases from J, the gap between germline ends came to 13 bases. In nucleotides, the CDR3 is TGTGCCAGCAGTGAAGAGGCGGGGAGACATAGCAATCAGCCCCAGCATTTT. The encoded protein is CASSEEAGRHSNQPQHF.

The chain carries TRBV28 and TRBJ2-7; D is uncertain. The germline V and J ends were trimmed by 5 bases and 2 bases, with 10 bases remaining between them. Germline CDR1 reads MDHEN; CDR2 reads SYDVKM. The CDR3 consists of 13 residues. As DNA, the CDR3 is TGTGCCAGCAGTCCCGTTGGAGCCTACGAGCAGTACTTC. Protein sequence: CASSPVGAYEQYF.

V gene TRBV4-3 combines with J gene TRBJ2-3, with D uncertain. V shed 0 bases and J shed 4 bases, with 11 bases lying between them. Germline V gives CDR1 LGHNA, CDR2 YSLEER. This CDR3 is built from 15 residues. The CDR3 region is CASSQDEARSDTQYF. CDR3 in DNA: TGCGCCAGCAGCCAAGATGAGGCACGCTCAGATACGCAGTATTTT.

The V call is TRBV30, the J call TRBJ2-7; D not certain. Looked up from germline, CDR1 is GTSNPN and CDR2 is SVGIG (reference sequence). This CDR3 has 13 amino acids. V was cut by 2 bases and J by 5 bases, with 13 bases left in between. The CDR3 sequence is CAWSITIYHEQYF. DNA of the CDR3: TGTGCCTGGAGTATCACTATTTATCACGAGCAGTACTTC.

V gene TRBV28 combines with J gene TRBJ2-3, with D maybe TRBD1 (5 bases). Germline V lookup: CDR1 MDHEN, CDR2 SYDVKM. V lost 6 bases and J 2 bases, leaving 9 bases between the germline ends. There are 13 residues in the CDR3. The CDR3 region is CASRDTYTDTQYF. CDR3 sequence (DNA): TGTGCCAGCAGGGACACCTACACAGATACGCAGTATTTT.

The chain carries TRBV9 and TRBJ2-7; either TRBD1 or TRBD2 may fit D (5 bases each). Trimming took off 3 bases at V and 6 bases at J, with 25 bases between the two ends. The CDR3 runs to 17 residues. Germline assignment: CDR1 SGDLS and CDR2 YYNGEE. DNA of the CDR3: TGTGCCAGCAGCGCCAGAGAAGGGACGGGATATTCCCGCGAGCAGTACTTC. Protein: CASSAREGTGYSREQYF.

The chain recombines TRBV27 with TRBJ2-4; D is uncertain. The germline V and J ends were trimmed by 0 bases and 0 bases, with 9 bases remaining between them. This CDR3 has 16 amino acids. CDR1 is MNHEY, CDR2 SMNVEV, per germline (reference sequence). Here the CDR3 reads CASSLSVGLAKNIQYF. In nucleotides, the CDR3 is TGTGCCAGCAGTTTATCGGTGGGTTTAGCCAAAAACATTCAGTACTTC.

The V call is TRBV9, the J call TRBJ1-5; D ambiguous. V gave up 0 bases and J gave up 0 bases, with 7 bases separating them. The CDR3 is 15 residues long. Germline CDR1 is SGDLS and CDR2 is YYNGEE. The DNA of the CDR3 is TGTGCCAGCAGCGTAGGGGGTTTTAGCAATCAGCCCCAGCATTTT. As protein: CASSVGGFSNQPQHF.

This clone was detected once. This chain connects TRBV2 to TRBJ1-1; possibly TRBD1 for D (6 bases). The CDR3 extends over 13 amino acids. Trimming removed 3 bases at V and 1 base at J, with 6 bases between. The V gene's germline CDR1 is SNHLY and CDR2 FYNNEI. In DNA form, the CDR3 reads TGTGCCAGCAGTGACAGGGGGAACACTGAAGCTTTCTTT. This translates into CASSDRGNTEAFF.

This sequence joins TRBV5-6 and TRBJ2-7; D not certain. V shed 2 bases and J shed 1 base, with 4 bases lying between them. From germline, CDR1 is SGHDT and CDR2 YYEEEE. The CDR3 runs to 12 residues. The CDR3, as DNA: TGTGCCAGCAGCTTTCAATCCTACGAGCAGTACTTC. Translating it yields CASSFQSYEQYF.

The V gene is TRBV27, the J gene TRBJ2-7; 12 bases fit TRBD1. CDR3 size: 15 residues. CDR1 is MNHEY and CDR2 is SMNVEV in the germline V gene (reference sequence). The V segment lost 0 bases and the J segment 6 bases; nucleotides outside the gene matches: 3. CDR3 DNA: TGTGCCAGCAGTTTATCGGGGACAGGGGGCGGCGAGCAGTACTTC. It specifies CASSLSGTGGGEQYF.

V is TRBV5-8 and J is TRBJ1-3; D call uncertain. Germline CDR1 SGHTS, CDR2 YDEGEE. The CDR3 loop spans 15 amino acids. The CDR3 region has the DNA TGTGCATACTCCCCAGAAATGGGCTCTGGAAACACCATATATTTT. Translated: CAYSPEMGSGNTIYF.

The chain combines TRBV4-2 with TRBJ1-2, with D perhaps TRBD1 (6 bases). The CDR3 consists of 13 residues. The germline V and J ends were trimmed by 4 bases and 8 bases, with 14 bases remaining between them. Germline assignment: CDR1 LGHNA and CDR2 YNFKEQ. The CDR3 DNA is TGTGCCAGCAGCCTTTGGGGGACAAGGGGCTACACCTTC. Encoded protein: CASSLWGTRGYTF.

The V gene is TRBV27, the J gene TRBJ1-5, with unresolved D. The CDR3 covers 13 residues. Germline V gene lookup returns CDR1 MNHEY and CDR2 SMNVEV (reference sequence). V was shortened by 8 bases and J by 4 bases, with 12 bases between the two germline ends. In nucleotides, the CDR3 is TGTGCCAGCGCGCGGGCGGGGAATCAGCCCCAGCATTTT. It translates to CASARAGNQPQHF.

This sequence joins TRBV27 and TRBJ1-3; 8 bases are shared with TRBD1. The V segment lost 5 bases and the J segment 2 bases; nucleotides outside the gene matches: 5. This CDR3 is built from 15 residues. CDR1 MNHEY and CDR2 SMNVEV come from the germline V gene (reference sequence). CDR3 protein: CASSPGTGPGNTIYF. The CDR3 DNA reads TGTGCCAGCAGTCCAGGGACAGGCCCTGGAAACACCATATATTTT.

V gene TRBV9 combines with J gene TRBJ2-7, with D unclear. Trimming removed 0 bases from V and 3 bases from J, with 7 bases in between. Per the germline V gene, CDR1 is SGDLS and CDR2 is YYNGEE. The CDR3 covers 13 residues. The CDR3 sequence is CASSVGVGYEQYF. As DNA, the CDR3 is TGTGCCAGCAGCGTAGGGGTGGGCTACGAGCAGTACTTC.

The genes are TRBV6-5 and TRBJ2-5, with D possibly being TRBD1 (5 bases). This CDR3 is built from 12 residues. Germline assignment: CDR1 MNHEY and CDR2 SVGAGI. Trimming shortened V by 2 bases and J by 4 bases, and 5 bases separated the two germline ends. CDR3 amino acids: CASSYDRETQYF. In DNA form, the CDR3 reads TGTGCCAGCAGTTACGACAGAGAGACCCAGTACTTC.